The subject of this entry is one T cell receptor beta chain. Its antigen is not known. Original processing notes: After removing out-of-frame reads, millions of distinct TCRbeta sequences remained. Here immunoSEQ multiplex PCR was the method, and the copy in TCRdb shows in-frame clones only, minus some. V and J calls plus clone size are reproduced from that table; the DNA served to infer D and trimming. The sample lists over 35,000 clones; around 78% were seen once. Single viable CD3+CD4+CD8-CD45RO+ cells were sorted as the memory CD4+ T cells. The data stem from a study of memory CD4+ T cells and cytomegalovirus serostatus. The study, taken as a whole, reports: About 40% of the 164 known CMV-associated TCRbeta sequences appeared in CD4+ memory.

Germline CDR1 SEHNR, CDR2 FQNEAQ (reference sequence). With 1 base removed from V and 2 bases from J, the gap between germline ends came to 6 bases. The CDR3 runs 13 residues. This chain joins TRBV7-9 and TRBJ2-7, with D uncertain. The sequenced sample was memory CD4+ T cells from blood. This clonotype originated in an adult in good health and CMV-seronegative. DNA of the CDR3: TGTGCCAGCAGCTTAGGGGGTACCTACGAGCAGTACTTC. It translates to CASSLGGTYEQYF. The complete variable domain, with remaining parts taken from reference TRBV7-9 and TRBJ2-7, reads DTGVSQNPRHKITKRGQNVTFRCDPISEHNRLYWYRQTLGQGPEFLTYFQNEAQLEKSRLLSDRFSAERPKGSFSTLEIQRTEQGDSAMYLCASSLGGTYEQYFGPGTRLTVT.